This T cell receptor beta chain is from a study of cytomegalovirus exposure and HLA in healthy donors. This clone was seen only a few times. Trimming took off 7 bases at V and 12 bases at J, with 13 bases between the two ends. This CDR3 is built from 11 residues. Looked up from germline, CDR1 is SNHLY and CDR2 is FYNNEI. PCR involved 60 Vbeta and 13 Jbeta primers. This table comes from immunoSEQ multiplex PCR, and its TCRdb copy is limited to in-frame clones, with some not included. The table shows around 120,000 clones, with about four fifths occurring only once. The clonotype was recovered from a woman between 35 and 50 years old in good health and CMV-seronegative. Sequencing used PBMCs. The rearrangement joins TRBV2 to TRBJ2-1, with TRBD2 as a possible D gene (5 bases). The CDR3 sequence: CASTQQLGQFF. Here the CDR3 DNA reads TGTGCCAGCACCCAACAACTAGGGCAGTTCTTC.